This passage covers 27 T cell receptor beta chains from one sample sequenced in a study of blood T cell repertoires in COVID-19. Produced via immunoSEQ multiplex PCR; TCRdb's table is partial and in-frame only. The data hold about 150,000 clones, with 80% to 90% observed a single time. Sequencing input: peripheral blood. The source is a man aged 55 to 69 with acute or convalescent COVID-19.

The chain joins TRBV6-5 to TRBJ2-5; a possible D gene is TRBD2 (5 bases). This CDR3 spans 15 amino acids. Deletions cut 2 bases from V and 10 bases from J, with 20 bases between. The germline gives CDR1 MNHEY, CDR2 SVGAGI. CDR3 in DNA: TGTGCCAGCAGTTACAACCGTCCGGGTTCGGGGAGCCAGTACTTC. It is translated as CASSYNRPGSGSQYF.

J is TRBJ2-6 and V is TRBV18; perhaps TRBD2 as D (6 bases). The CDR3 has 16 amino acids. Looked up from germline, CDR1 is KGHSH and CDR2 is LQKENI. V shed 3 bases and J shed 0 bases, with 9 bases lying between them. CDR3 DNA: TGTGCCAGCTCACCTGTCGGGAGCTCTGGGGCCAACGTCCTGACTTTC. Residues: CASSPVGSSGANVLTF.

V usage is TRBV18 and J usage is TRBJ1-1, with a tentative D call TRBD1 (6 bases). This CDR3 region has 17 residues. Per germline, CDR1 KGHSH and CDR2 LQKENI. V was cut by 4 bases and J by 0 bases, with 18 bases left in between. Here the CDR3 DNA reads TGTGCCAGCTCACTTAGGGCGGGGGGGCCAGTGAACACTGAAGCTTTCTTT. It is translated as CASSLRAGGPVNTEAFF.

This chain uses TRBV4-1 with TRBJ2-7; 8 bases fit TRBD1. CDR1 and CDR2 from the germline V gene are MGHRA and YSYEKL. After removal of 3 bases from V and 0 bases from J, the junction contained 1 base not matched to a gene. The CDR3 is 14 residues long. CDR3 in DNA: TGCGCCAGCAGCCATCAGGGGGCCTCCTACGAGCAGTACTTC. As protein: CASSHQGASYEQYF.

V gene TRBV5-8 combines with J gene TRBJ2-3; the D gene is possibly TRBD1 (5 bases). The CDR3 spans 13 residues. Per the germline V gene, CDR1 is SGHTS and CDR2 is YDEGEE. Trimming removed 6 bases at V and 3 bases at J, with 11 bases between. CDR3 coding DNA: TGTGCCAGCATTCAGGGTGGAACAGATACGCAGTATTTT. The encoded protein is CASIQGGTDTQYF.

CDR3 coding DNA: TGCGCCAGCAGCCCACAAGGGGTCGGACAGGTCGGCACCGGGGAGCTGTTTTTT. Translated: CASSPQGVGQVGTGELFF. The rearrangement joins TRBV4-3 to TRBJ2-2, with 7 bases aligning to TRBD1. The germline gives CDR1 LGHNA, CDR2 YSLEER. The V segment lost 4 bases and the J segment 4 bases; nucleotides outside the gene matches: 15. This CDR3 region has 18 residues.

The CDR3 loop reads CASSQQTGTGPYNEQFF. In DNA, the CDR3 is TGTGCCAGCTCACAACAAACCGGGACAGGGCCCTACAATGAGCAGTTCTTC. This chain uses TRBV18 with TRBJ2-1, with 9 nucleotides matching TRBD1. V trimming: 4 bases; J trimming: 2 bases; junction bases outside the gene matches: 9. The germline gives CDR1 KGHSH, CDR2 LQKENI. This CDR3 spans 17 amino acids.

The chain uses TRBV5-1 and TRBJ1-5; no reliable D call. The length of the CDR3 is 14 residues. Germline V CDR1 and CDR2: SGHRS, YFSETQ. V was shortened by 0 bases and J by 7 bases, with 11 bases between the two germline ends. The CDR3 here is CASSLGGNGQPQHF. CDR3 nucleotide sequence: TGCGCCAGCAGCTTGGGAGGGAACGGACAGCCCCAGCATTTT.

The chain links TRBV5-6 to TRBJ2-7; D is possibly TRBD2 (6 bases). Deletions cut 5 bases from V and 0 bases from J, with 15 bases between. Germline V gives CDR1 SGHDT, CDR2 YYEEEE. CDR3 length: 15 amino acids. The CDR3 sequence: CASSAGPGSSYEQYF. The DNA for the CDR3 is TGTGCCAGCAGTGCCGGGCCCGGGAGCTCCTACGAGCAGTACTTC. The full variable domain, in which reference TRBV5-6 and TRBJ2-7 provide the parts outside the CDR3, is DAGVTQSPTHLIKTRGQQVTLRCSPKSGHDTVSWYQQALGQGPQFIFQYYEEEERQRGNFPDRFSGHQFPNYSSELNVNALLLGDSALYLCASSAGPGSSYEQYFGPGTRLTVT.

CDR3 in amino acids: CASSQELPGGGVGTQYF. CDR3 coding DNA: TGTGCCAGCAGCCAAGAGCTTCCGGGGGGCGGGGTGGGTACGCAGTATTTT. The chain uses TRBV4-2 and TRBJ2-3; TRBD2 might be the D (7 bases). This CDR3 contains 17 residues. The germline CDR1 and CDR2 sequences are LGHNA and YNFKEQ. Trimming removed 0 bases from V and 8 bases from J, with 21 bases in between.

The CDR3 here is CASSLVGGNRETQYF. In nucleotides, the CDR3 is TGTGCCAGCAGCTTGGTAGGGGGCAATAGAGAGACCCAGTACTTC. J is TRBJ2-5 and V is TRBV5-4, with 7 positions matching TRBD1. CDR3 length: 15 amino acids. CDR1 and CDR2 (germline): SGHNT, YYREEE (reference sequence). Trimming at V came to 0 bases and at J to 4 bases, leaving 6 bases not matched to a gene.

The CDR3 is CASSVLAGLTYNEQFF. The CDR3 nucleotides are TGTGCCAGCAGCGTCCTAGCGGGGCTCACCTACAATGAGCAGTTCTTC. The rearrangement links TRBV7-3 to TRBJ2-1; TRBD2 matches 9 bases. The CDR3 sequence is 16 residues long. V gave up 5 bases and J gave up 2 bases; unmatched junction bases: 7. Germline loops: CDR1 SGHTA, CDR2 FQGTGA.

The chain links TRBV5-1 to TRBJ1-1; the D gene is possibly TRBD1 (6 bases). Germline V lookup: CDR1 SGHRS, CDR2 YFSETQ. Trimming pared 4 bases from V and 5 bases from J, leaving 15 bases between. This CDR3 contains 14 residues. CDR3 region: CASSRMTGGTEAFF. CDR3 nucleotide sequence: TGCGCCAGCAGCAGAATGACAGGTGGGACTGAAGCTTTCTTT.

This chain uses TRBV3-1 (or the pseudogene TRBV3-2) with TRBJ1-5, with D hard to call. Germline CDR1 reads LGHDT; CDR2 reads YNNKEL (reference sequence). The CDR3 runs to 15 residues. Trimming stripped 0 bases from V and 9 bases from J, with 15 bases between. CDR3 bases: TGTGCCAGCAGCCAAGATACAACCGGAGCCGGGCCCCAGCATTTT. Translating gives CASSQDTTGAGPQHF.

The rearrangement joins TRBV4-1 to TRBJ1-6; no clear D gene. Trimming removed 1 base at V and 3 bases at J, with 19 bases between. CDR3 length: 19 amino acids. CDR1 and CDR2 from the germline V gene are MGHRA and YSYEKL. The DNA of the CDR3 is TGCGCCAGCAGCCAAGTCCGGGTCAGCGGCAGGAACTATAATTCACCCCTCCACTTT. It yields the protein CASSQVRVSGRNYNSPLHF.

The rearrangement joins TRBV3-1 (or the pseudogene TRBV3-2) to TRBJ2-4; 8 positions match TRBD1. The germline CDR1 and CDR2 sequences are LGHDT and YNNKEL (reference sequence). The CDR3 is 16 residues long. J was trimmed by 6 bases and V by 1 base; bases with no gene match: 8. The CDR3 spells CASSQARTGPGNIQYF. The CDR3 coding sequence is TGTGCCAGCAGCCAAGCCCGGACAGGGCCGGGAAACATTCAGTACTTC.

The chain uses TRBV19 and TRBJ2-6; 7 nucleotides agree with TRBD1. The germline gives CDR1 LNHDA, CDR2 SQIVND (reference sequence). J gave up 0 bases and V 10 bases, and 6 bases lay outside the gene matches. There are 15 residues in the CDR3. The CDR3 nucleotides read TGTGCCACCGTCGACAGGGCCTCTGGGGCCAACGTCCTGACTTTC. It translates to CATVDRASGANVLTF.

V usage is TRBV19 and J usage is TRBJ1-6; TRBD1 aligns across 7 bases. There are 14 residues in the CDR3. V lost 7 bases to trimming and J lost 6 bases; unmatched junction nucleotides: 6. Germline CDR1 reads LNHDA; CDR2 reads SQIVND (reference sequence). The CDR3: CASTTGQTNSPLHF. DNA for the CDR3: TGTGCCAGTACGACGGGACAGACTAATTCACCCCTCCACTTT.

This rearrangement joins TRBV4-1 to TRBJ2-1, with 10 positions matching TRBD2. This CDR3 contains 17 residues. The germline V gene has CDR1 MGHRA and CDR2 YSYEKL. Unmatched junction bases numbered 14, after V lost 5 bases and J lost 7 bases. The CDR3 here is CASSRVRGSGGANEQFF. For the CDR3, the DNA is TGCGCCAGCAGCAGAGTTAGAGGGAGCGGGGGGGCAAATGAGCAGTTCTTC.

The chain is built from TRBV6-5 and TRBJ1-5, with D hard to call. V was trimmed by 6 bases and J by 4 bases, leaving 10 bases between them. The CDR3 covers 13 residues. CDR1 is MNHEY, CDR2 SVGAGI, per germline. CDR3 in amino acids: CASSPQINQPQHF. CDR3 DNA: TGTGCCAGCAGCCCACAAATAAATCAGCCCCAGCATTTT.

This chain joins TRBV18 and TRBJ2-1; D possibly corresponds to TRBD1 (7 bases). This CDR3 spans 16 amino acids. In germline, CDR1 is KGHSH, CDR2 LQKENI. V dropped 3 bases and J dropped 4 bases, with 16 bases sitting between them. The CDR3 region has the DNA TGTGCCAGCTCACCTGGGCAGGGGGGATTATACAATGAGCAGTTCTTC. Translated, it gives CASSPGQGGLYNEQFF.

The genes are TRBV5-5 and TRBJ2-7; unclear D gene. Germline V gene data show CDR1 as SGHKS and CDR2 as YYEKEE (reference sequence). This CDR3 comprises 14 residues. V dropped 4 bases and J dropped 1 base, with 12 bases sitting between them. As DNA, the CDR3 is TGTGCCAGCAGCACCGGTCTAGAATCCTACGAGCAGTACTTC. Amino acid sequence: CASSTGLESYEQYF.

V and J are TRBV2 and TRBJ1-1, with a tentative D call TRBD1 (5 bases). V was clipped by 7 bases and J by 2 bases, with 23 bases between them. Germline-derived CDR1 and CDR2 are SNHLY and FYNNEI. The CDR3 totals 17 residues. CDR3 loop: CASTLEGRTGVNTEAFF. CDR3 nucleotides: TGTGCCAGCACCCTAGAAGGAAGAACGGGGGTTAACACTGAAGCTTTCTTT. Supplemented by reference TRBV2 and TRBJ1-1, the full variable domain reads EPEVTQTPSHQVTQMGQEVILRCVPISNHLYFYWYRQILGQKVEFLVSFYNNEISEKSEIFDDQFSVERPDGSNFTLKIRSTKLEDSAMYFCASTLEGRTGVNTEAFFGQGTRLTVV.

The rearrangement uses TRBV13 and TRBJ1-2, with TRBD1 matching over 10 bases. The CDR3 is made up of 15 amino acids. The trim removed 0 bases at V and 7 bases at J, leaving 5 bases unmatched. Germline assignment: CDR1 PRHDT and CDR2 FYEKMQ (reference sequence). CDR3 DNA: TGTGCCAGCAGCTTAGGCCTCGGACAGGGGGTTGGCTACACCTTC. Protein sequence: CASSLGLGQGVGYTF.

The rearrangement links TRBV7-2 to TRBJ1-4; 11 bases line up with TRBD1. Germline CDR1 is SGHTA and CDR2 is FQGNSA. V trimming: 5 bases; J trimming: 4 bases; junction bases outside the gene matches: 12. This CDR3 has 18 amino acids. The CDR3 loop reads CASSPRTGGGGFNEKLFF. CDR3 nucleotides: TGTGCCAGCAGCCCCAGGACAGGGGGCGGGGGCTTTAATGAAAAACTGTTTTTT.

This chain links TRBV9 with TRBJ1-6, with D unclear. Deletions cut 6 bases from V and 0 bases from J, with 16 bases between. The CDR3 runs to 17 residues. Germline V gene sequence: CDR1 SGDLS, CDR2 YYNGEE. This CDR3 reads CASNDGVGSSYNSPLHF. The CDR3 nucleotides read TGTGCCAGCAACGATGGGGTAGGGAGCTCCTATAATTCACCCCTCCACTTT.

The chain carries TRBV6-2 or TRBV6-3 and TRBJ1-2; 9 nucleotides match TRBD1. The germline gives CDR1 MNHEY, CDR2 SVGEGT. This CDR3 has 14 amino acids. J gave up 3 bases and V 5 bases, and 4 bases lay outside the gene matches. The chain's CDR3 is CASSDWDRDYGYTF. The CDR3 DNA is TGTGCCAGCAGTGACTGGGACAGGGACTATGGCTACACCTTC.